This T cell receptor (beta chain) was captured by sequencing in a study of cytomegalovirus exposure and HLA in healthy donors (dated by TCRdb to 2017 to 2019). The study in broad terms: A later analysis indicated that the 120 validation repertoires were generated on the platform also employed for the approximately 700 repertoires of the first cohort. The aim of the study was to test whether cataloging public T cell receptors could identify signatures of past pathogen exposure. In addition to the first cohort of roughly 700 subjects, a separate validation cohort of approximately 130 different subjects was used. The study combined high-throughput TCR immunosequencing, statistical association of individual TCRs with disease status, and machine learning to predict cytomegalovirus infection status.

As concerns this clone: What antigen it recognizes has not been identified. No base qualities exist here, and no much larger clone lies one base off it.

Donors formed part of the validation cohort, which comprised about 130 subjects and was distinct from the first cohort of 550 to 850 subjects. The CDR3 has 16 amino acids, counting the end cysteine and phenylalanine. The read is trimmed to its CDR3 DNA, 48 bases read in frame from base 1. CDR1 MDHEN and CDR2 SYDVKM were looked up in the germline V gene. Trimming accounts for 0 bases at V and 5 bases at J, while the number of junction bases matched to no gene is 8. Libraries were built with the immunoSEQ multiplex PCR assay. On the study's bioinformatics: A statistical classification framework was developed to diagnose cytomegalovirus status using the catalog of TCR beta chain sequences. Drawn from immuneACCESS, this table holds only the in-frame rearrangements with V and J called that TCRdb kept. Clones are partly lost; checked studies trace under half to an unresolved V gene and leave the rest unexplained. Clone size and the V and J calls come from that table; the DNA yielded D and trimming. This sample has around 300,000 clones in its table, and roughly 90% of those were observed once. The ten largest clones represent over 0.7% of the sample.

What the study reported, not specific to this receptor: A later analysis found that TCRs clustered in the first cohort also tended to co-occur in the 120 or so validation repertoires, with about 94% of cluster scores above 0. A few of the identified cytomegalovirus-associated TCR beta chains were confirmed in vitro to be specific for cytomegalovirus antigens. In the study, 150 to 200 TCR beta chains were listed as associated with cytomegalovirus. The authors suggested that the approach could potentially be extended to other disease states and immunological phenotypes. The validation cohort had no HLA typing available for a later analysis, so co-occurrence within that cohort was assessed over all 120 repertoires. Across donors, most TCR sequences were observed very rarely, whereas some public TCRs were present in many individuals. The classifier was reported to diagnose cytomegalovirus status with high specificity and sensitivity in both the original and validation cohorts.

This clonotype originated in a young woman in good health and CMV-seronegative. The rearrangement joined TRBV28 to TRBJ1-1, with 8 bases aligning to TRBD1. The sample consisted of PBMCs. The CDR3 sequence is CASSLWGRDRRTEAFF. The DNA sequence is TGTGCCAGCAGTTTATGGGGCCGGGACAGGAGGACTGAAGCTTTCTTT.